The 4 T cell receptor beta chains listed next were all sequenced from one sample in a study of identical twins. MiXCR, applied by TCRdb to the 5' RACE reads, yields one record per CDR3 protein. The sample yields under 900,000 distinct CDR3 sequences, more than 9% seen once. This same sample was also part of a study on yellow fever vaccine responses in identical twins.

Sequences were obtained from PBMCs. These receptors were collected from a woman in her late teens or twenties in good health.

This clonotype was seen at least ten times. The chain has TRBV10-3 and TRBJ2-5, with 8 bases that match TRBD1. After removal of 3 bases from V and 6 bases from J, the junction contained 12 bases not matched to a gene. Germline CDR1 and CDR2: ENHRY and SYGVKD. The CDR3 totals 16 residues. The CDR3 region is CAISESEIQGAKTQYF. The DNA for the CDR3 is TGTGCCATCAGTGAATCGGAAATCCAGGGGGCGAAGACCCAGTACTTC.

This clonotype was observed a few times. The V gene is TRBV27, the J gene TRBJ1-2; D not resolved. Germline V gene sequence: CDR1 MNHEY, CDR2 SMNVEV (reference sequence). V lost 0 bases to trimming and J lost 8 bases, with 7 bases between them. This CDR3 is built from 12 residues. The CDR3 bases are TGTGCCAGCAGTTTATCCGGTCGGGGCTACACCTTC. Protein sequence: CASSLSGRGYTF.

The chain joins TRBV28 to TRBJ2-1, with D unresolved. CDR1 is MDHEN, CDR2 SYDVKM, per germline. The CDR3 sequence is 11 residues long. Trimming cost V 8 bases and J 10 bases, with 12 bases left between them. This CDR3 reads CASARQSEQFF. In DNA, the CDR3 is TGTGCCAGCGCAAGGCAGAGCGAGCAGTTCTTC.

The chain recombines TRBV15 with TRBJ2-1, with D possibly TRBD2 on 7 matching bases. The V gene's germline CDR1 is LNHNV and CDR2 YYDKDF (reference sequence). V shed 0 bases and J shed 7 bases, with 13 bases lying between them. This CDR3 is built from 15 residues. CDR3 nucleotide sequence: TGTGCCACCAGCAGAGATGGGGGGGCGGGTAATGAGCAGTTCTTC. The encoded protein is CATSRDGGAGNEQFF. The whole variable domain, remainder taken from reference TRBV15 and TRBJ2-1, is DAMVIQNPRYQVTQFGKPVTLSCSQTLNHNVMYWYQQKSSQAPKLLFHYYDKDFNNEADTPDNFQSRRPNTSFCFLDIRSPGLGDTAMYLCATSRDGGAGNEQFFGPGTRLTVL.